These T cell receptor beta chains were read from a single sample in a study of OX40 agonist ivuxolimab in advanced cancers. Libraries were prepared by immunoSEQ multiplex PCR; TCRdb keeps only in-frame clonotypes and omits some of them. The table lists roughly 100,000 clones, 90% of them singletons, with 0.48% in the top ten. The source was CD4+ or CD8+ T cells sorted from blood, collected in a trial of the OX40 agonist ivuxolimab. These receptors came from an adult with an advanced solid tumor such as melanoma, head and neck, liver or kidney cancer. Each CDR3 is given with its conserved first and last residue. Fields, in order: D gene, V gene, clone size, J gene, CDR3 DNA, CDR3 protein. The D gene is left open where the match is weak. Some rows have no size entry. The others give once, few or many, or a class for an expanded clone.

-	TRBV11-2	-	TRBJ1-2	TGTGCCAGCAGCTTAGGTAGGGCACTAAGCTATGGCTACACCTTC	CASSLGRALSYGYTF
-	TRBV5-6	-	TRBJ2-5	TGTGCCAGCAGCCCATCTGCTCGGGAGACCCAGTACTTC	CASSPSARETQYF
-	TRBV18	once	TRBJ2-7	TGTGCCAGCTCACCACCGAAGGGGTTGCAGTACTTC	CASSPPKGLQYF
-	TRBV18	-	TRBJ2-3	TGTGCCAGCTCACCGACAGGATTAAGCACAGATACGCAGTATTTT	CASSPTGLSTDTQYF
-	TRBV7-2	-	TRBJ2-3	TGTGCCAGCAGGACCCAACGGGGGAGCACAGATACGCAGTATTTT	CASRTQRGSTDTQYF
-	TRBV13	-	TRBJ1-1	TGTGCCAGCAGCTTGGGGGGTATTGGTTCTGAAGCTTTCTTT	CASSLGGIGSEAFF
TRBD1	TRBV5-5	-	TRBJ1-2	TGTGCCAGCAGCCCGAACGGACAGGGCGGCGGCTACACCTTC	CASSPNGQGGGYTF
TRBD1	TRBV5-8	once	TRBJ2-7	TGTGCCAGCAGCTTGGAGTGGGACAGGGGTTTCTACGAGCAGTACTTC	CASSLEWDRGFYEQYF
TRBD1	TRBV28	-	TRBJ1-1	TGTGCCAGCAGTTTATGGGGACAGGGGTCGGGGAACACTGAAGCTTTCTTT	CASSLWGQGSGNTEAFF
TRBD1	TRBV5-1	-	TRBJ2-1	TGCGCCAGCAGCTCGGGACAGCCGGGCAATGAGCAGTTCTTC	CASSSGQPGNEQFF
-	TRBV11-2	-	TRBJ2-3	TGTGCCAGCAGCAGGACAGAGACAGATAGCAGAACGCAGTATTTT	CASSRTETDSRTQYF
-	TRBV7-2	-	TRBJ2-7	TGTGCCAGCAGACCTGGGATCGGCGAGCAGTACTTC	CASRPGIGEQYF
-	TRBV7-7	-	TRBJ1-2	TGTGCCAGCAGCCTGATTGGCGGGGCGCCGGCCACCTTC	CASSLIGGAPATF
-	TRBV5-4	-	TRBJ1-1	TGTGCCAGCAGGAGGACGCAGAACACTGAAGCTTTCTTT	CASRRTQNTEAFF
-	TRBV27	-	TRBJ2-1	TGTGCCAGCAGCTCCTCCCGACAGGCCTCCTCCTACAATGAGCAGTTCTTC	CASSSSRQASSYNEQFF
-	TRBV2	-	TRBJ2-1	TGTGCCAGCAGCAAGACGGGCACTGAGCAGTTCTTC	CASSKTGTEQFF
-	TRBV7-9	once	TRBJ1-3	TGTGCCAGCGGCCAGGACACGGAAGGTGGAAACACCATATATTTT	CASGQDTEGGNTIYF
-	TRBV28	-	TRBJ1-2	TGTGCCAGCGGCGGTGGCTACACCTTC	CASGGGYTF
-	TRBV10-3	-	TRBJ1-1	TGTGCCACGTCGACAGCCGTAAACACTGAAGCTTTCTTT	CATSTAVNTEAFF
-	TRBV4-3	-	TRBJ1-3	TGCGCCAGCAGCCGGCTCCTTCGTGGAGGGTATAACACCATATATTTT	CASSRLLRGGYNTIYF
TRBD1	TRBV10-3	-	TRBJ1-2	TGTGCCATCATTAAAGACGGACAGGTTGGTGGCTACACCTTC	CAIIKDGQVGGYTF
-	TRBV28	-	TRBJ1-2	TGCACCACGGCTTCCCACCACTATGGCTACACCTTC	CTTASHHYGYTF
TRBD2	TRBV27	-	TRBJ2-3	TGTGCCAGCAGTTTGGCCGGGGGGATGGTTGCAGATACGCAGTATTTT	CASSLAGGMVADTQYF
TRBD2	TRBV6-8	once	TRBJ2-2	TGTGCCAGCAGCCTAGCGGGGCCGAACACCGGGGAGCTGTTTTTT	CASSLAGPNTGELFF
TRBD1	TRBV9	-	TRBJ1-3	TGTGCCAGCAGCGTAGATCCCGGACAGGGGATAGGAACTGGAAACACCATATATTTT	CASSVDPGQGIGTGNTIYF
-	TRBV4-2	-	TRBJ2-3	TGTGCCAGCAGCCAAGGGACCGATCCTTGGTTCGGAGATACGCAGTATTTT	CASSQGTDPWFGDTQYF